One and the same sample provided the 2 T cell receptor beta chains below, sequenced in a study of blood T cell repertoires in COVID-19. TCRdb's table, derived via immunoSEQ multiplex PCR, lists solely in-frame clones and lacks some. The profile shows around 23,000 clones, about nine tenths of them singletons. The specimen sequenced was peripheral blood. The receptors were gathered from a woman at least 80 years old with active or convalescent COVID-19.

The chain recombines TRBV5-1 with TRBJ1-1; 7 nucleotides match TRBD1. Trimming at V came to 0 bases and at J to 4 bases, leaving 6 bases not matched to a gene. Germline values: CDR1 SGHRS, CDR2 YFSETQ. This CDR3 contains 15 residues. The CDR3 nucleotides are TGCGCCAGCAGCTTGGAGGACAGGAGGGTCACTGAAGCTTTCTTT. It yields the protein CASSLEDRRVTEAFF.

This clone showed up just a few times. This chain's CDR3 is CASSLEGGSSHEQYF. CDR3 nucleotides: TGTGCCAGCAGCTTAGAAGGCGGGAGTAGTCACGAGCAGTACTTC. This chain links TRBV7-9 with TRBJ2-7; 7 bases fit TRBD2. J gave up 5 bases and V 1 base, and 8 bases lay outside the gene matches. There are 15 residues in the CDR3. Germline V gene sequence: CDR1 SEHNR, CDR2 FQNEAQ (reference sequence).